One sample yielded the 18 T cell receptor beta chains listed below, sequenced in a study of blood T cell repertoires in COVID-19. The protocol was immunoSEQ multiplex PCR, while the TCRdb copy is restricted to in-frame clones and leaves out a portion. The table lists 95,000 to 150,000 clones, 86% of them singletons. Sequenced material: peripheral blood. These receptor sequences come from a man in his forties with acute or convalescent COVID-19.

CDR3 loop: CSASWTSRIVAYEQYF. The CDR3 DNA is TGCAGCGCTTCCTGGACTAGCCGCATCGTAGCTTACGAGCAGTACTTC. The chain has TRBV29-1 and TRBJ2-7, with TRBD2 matching over 8 bases. The CDR3 length is 16 residues. V dropped 7 bases and J dropped 4; count of bases not matched to a gene: 18. The germline CDR1 and CDR2 sequences are SQVTM and ANQGSEA.

The gene calls are TRBV3-1 (or the pseudogene TRBV3-2) and TRBJ1-1; D unclear. The CDR3 extends over 14 amino acids. CDR1 is LGHDT and CDR2 is YNNKEL in the germline V gene (reference sequence). Trimming cost V 6 bases and J 8 bases, with 19 bases left between them. The CDR3 DNA is TGTGCCAGCAGTCGGGTCGCGGGTCGCCCCGAAGCTTTCTTT. Translation: CASSRVAGRPEAFF.

The V call is TRBV3-1 (or the pseudogene TRBV3-2), the J call TRBJ1-1; 10 positions agree with TRBD1. The trim removed 3 bases at V and 2 bases at J, leaving 9 bases unmatched. Germline assignment: CDR1 LGHDT and CDR2 YNNKEL (reference sequence). The CDR3 spans 17 residues. CDR3 amino acids: CASSQGAGQGPNTEAFF. The CDR3 DNA is TGTGCCAGCAGCCAGGGGGCGGGACAGGGGCCAAACACTGAAGCTTTCTTT.

This clone was seen once. The rearrangement joins TRBV10-1 to TRBJ2-7, with D unresolved. V lost 0 bases to trimming and J lost 0 bases, with 6 bases between them. The CDR3 totals 14 residues. In germline, CDR1 is WNHNN, CDR2 SYGVQD (reference sequence). The CDR3 spells CASSESGSSYEQYF. The DNA for the CDR3 is TGCGCCAGCAGTGAGTCTGGCAGCTCCTACGAGCAGTACTTC.

CDR3 bases: TGTGCCAGCAGCTTTTATGCCCTGGGGGCGCGGGCTCAGCCCCAGCATTTT. It yields the protein CASSFYALGARAQPQHF. The chain couples TRBV7-9 to TRBJ1-5; D may be TRBD1 (6 bases). The CDR3 is made up of 17 amino acids. Germline-derived CDR1 and CDR2 are SEHNR and FQNEAQ (reference sequence). V shed 3 bases and J shed 6 bases, with 21 bases lying between them. The full variable domain, rest sourced from reference TRBV7-9 and TRBJ1-5, is DTGVSQNPRHKITKRGQNVTFRCDPISEHNRLYWYRQTLGQGPEFLTYFQNEAQLEKSRLLSDRFSAERPKGSFSTLEIQRTEQGDSAMYLCASSFYALGARAQPQHFGDGTRLSIL.

The rearrangement joins TRBV11-2 to TRBJ2-1; 9 positions agree with TRBD2. In germline, CDR1 is SGHAT, CDR2 FQNNGV. The CDR3 is made up of 15 amino acids. J gave up 7 bases and V 4 bases, and 8 bases lay outside the gene matches. CDR3 sequence (DNA): TGTGCCAGCAGCTGGGGACTAGCCCCTAGAAATGAGCAGTTCTTC. Protein sequence: CASSWGLAPRNEQFF. Combining the CDR3 with reference TRBV11-2 and TRBJ2-1 gives the whole variable domain EAGVAQSPRYKIIEKRQSVAFWCNPISGHATLYWYQQILGQGPKLLIQFQNNGVVDDSQLPKDRFSAERLKGVDSTLKIQPAKLEDSAVYLCASSWGLAPRNEQFFGPGTRLTVL.

In its sample, this clone was seen once. This sequence joins TRBV11-2 and TRBJ1-1; D is unclear. CDR1 and CDR2 (germline): SGHAT, FQNNGV. Trimming pared 0 bases from V and 5 bases from J, leaving 13 bases between. The CDR3 contains 15 residues. In nucleotides, the CDR3 is TGTGCCAGCAGCTTAGATGTCAGGAGGGAAACTGAAGCTTTCTTT. Its protein is CASSLDVRRETEAFF.

The chain is built from TRBV5-1 and TRBJ2-3; a weak D match, TRBD2 (5 bases). This CDR3 contains 16 residues. The V end lost 0 bases, the J end lost 4 bases, and 15 bases lay between the germline ends. Germline CDR1 reads SGHRS; CDR2 reads YFSETQ. The CDR3 DNA reads as TGCGCCAGCAGCTTGGAGGTTGTGGGCGGGCCAGATACGCAGTATTTT. It encodes CASSLEVVGGPDTQYF. The full variable domain, completed using reference TRBV5-1 and TRBJ2-3, is KAGVTQTPRYLIKTRGQQVTLSCSPISGHRSVSWYQQTPGQGLQFLFEYFSETQRNKGNFPGRFSGRQFSNSRSEMNVSTLELGDSALYLCASSLEVVGGPDTQYFGPGTRLTVL.

The chain recombines TRBV5-4 with TRBJ1-2; 8 positions match TRBD1. V dropped 4 bases and J dropped 6; count of bases not matched to a gene: 5. Germline values: CDR1 SGHNT, CDR2 YYREEE (reference sequence). The CDR3 loop spans 13 amino acids. CDR3 in DNA: TGTGCCAGCAGCCTCGGGACAGGAGATGGCTACACCTTC. It specifies CASSLGTGDGYTF.

A remark on this clone: One end of the junction varies from germline; a read error may be responsible. CDR3 sequence reads: CASSITMNTEAFF. The CDR3 DNA is TGTGCCAGCAGCATAACCATGAACACTGAAGCTTTCTTT. The chain carries TRBV7-3 and TRBJ1-1, with unresolved D. The V gene's germline CDR1 is SGHTA and CDR2 FQGTGA. This CDR3 comprises 13 residues.

V gene TRBV2 combines with J gene TRBJ1-5; a possible D gene is TRBD1 (5 bases). V dropped 6 bases and J dropped 0 bases, with 6 bases sitting between them. The CDR3 loop spans 13 amino acids. Per the germline V gene, CDR1 is SNHLY and CDR2 is FYNNEI. CDR3 nucleotides: TGTGCCAGCAGAGGGGATAGCAATCAGCCCCAGCATTTT. This translates into CASRGDSNQPQHF.

This clone was seen only a few times. The chain recombines TRBV5-1 with TRBJ2-7; 10 nucleotides line up with TRBD2. This CDR3 spans 17 amino acids. The germline gives CDR1 SGHRS, CDR2 YFSETQ. J was trimmed by 3 bases and V by 0 bases; bases with no gene match: 9. CDR3 region: CASSLEASGSYGYEQYF. The CDR3 DNA reads TGCGCCAGCAGCTTGGAGGCTAGCGGGAGTTATGGCTACGAGCAGTACTTC.

The chain recombines TRBV5-1 with TRBJ2-5, with 13 bases that match TRBD2. This CDR3 comprises 17 residues. V shed 4 bases, J shed 5 bases, and the junction held 11 bases outside the gene matches. Germline V CDR1 and CDR2: SGHRS, YFSETQ. The CDR3 loop is CASSPRLAGGSGETQYF. In DNA form, the CDR3 reads TGCGCCAGCAGCCCGAGACTAGCGGGGGGTTCCGGGGAGACCCAGTACTTC.

The genes are TRBV15 and TRBJ2-7; 8 nucleotides match TRBD2. Germline CDR1 is LNHNV and CDR2 is YYDKDF (reference sequence). The V and J ends lost 5 bases and 3 bases, in that order; junction bases with no gene match: 9. The CDR3 totals 15 residues. As DNA, the CDR3 is TGTGCCACCAGCCGTCTGGGGCGGGAGGACTACGAGCAGTACTTC. The encoded protein is CATSRLGREDYEQYF.

The gene calls are TRBV19 and TRBJ2-1, with D unresolved. CDR1 and CDR2 from the germline V gene are LNHDA and SQIVND (reference sequence). V was clipped by 1 base and J by 7 bases, with 11 bases between them. The CDR3 is 14 amino acids. CDR3 DNA: TGTGCCAGTAGTATAGGTGGAGAAGCGAATGAGCAGTTCTTC. Translating it yields CASSIGGEANEQFF.

The chain has TRBV4-3 and TRBJ2-1, with TRBD1 matching 9 bases. In germline, CDR1 is LGHNA, CDR2 YSLEER. Unmatched junction bases numbered 1, after V lost 1 base and J lost 0 bases. This CDR3 is 16 amino acids long. The CDR3 reads CASSQGGQGSYNEQFF. The CDR3 DNA is TGCGCCAGCAGCCAAGGGGGACAGGGCTCCTACAATGAGCAGTTCTTC.

The V and J genes are TRBV5-1 and TRBJ1-1; D gene ambiguous. CDR3 length: 14 residues. The germline CDR1 and CDR2 sequences are SGHRS and YFSETQ. Trimming shortened V by 2 bases and J by 0 bases, and 8 bases separated the two germline ends. The CDR3 reads CASSLTTLNTEAFF. CDR3 DNA: TGCGCCAGCAGCTTAACTACACTGAACACTGAAGCTTTCTTT.

The V and J genes are TRBV10-3 and TRBJ2-5; 8 bases agree with TRBD2. After removal of 10 bases from V and 4 bases from J, the junction contained 8 bases not matched to a gene. CDR1 and CDR2 from the germline V gene are ENHRY and SYGVKD. The CDR3 contains 13 residues. The CDR3: CASTAGVRETQYF. Here the CDR3 DNA reads TGTGCCAGTACAGCGGGAGTAAGAGAGACCCAGTACTTC.